A single sample gave rise to the 21 T cell receptor beta chains below, sequenced in a study of OX40 agonist ivuxolimab in advanced cancers. TCRdb's table, derived via immunoSEQ multiplex PCR, lists solely in-frame clones and lacks some. In the table there are some 48,000 clones, around nine tenths of which are singletons. Sequencing used CD4+ or CD8+ T cells sorted from blood, obtained in a trial of the OX40 agonist ivuxolimab. These receptors came from an adult with an advanced solid tumor such as melanoma, head and neck, liver or kidney cancer.

The V and J genes are TRBV6-6 and TRBJ1-1; D is ambiguous. CDR3 length: 12 residues. The germline V gene encodes CDR1 MNHNY and CDR2 SVGAGI (reference sequence). Trimming pared 9 bases from V and 0 bases from J, leaving 8 bases between. The CDR3 DNA reads as TGTGCCAGTTTCGGGGTGAACACTGAAGCTTTCTTT. It translates to CASFGVNTEAFF.

This chain uses TRBV6-1 with TRBJ2-7; D gene uncertain. The CDR3 spans 15 residues. Germline V gives CDR1 MNHNS, CDR2 SASEGT. V was trimmed by 1 base and J by 2 bases, leaving 12 bases between them. The CDR3 reads CASSEGFRQAYEQYF. CDR3 nucleotides: TGTGCCAGCAGTGAAGGTTTCAGGCAGGCCTACGAGCAGTACTTC.

The V gene is TRBV10-2, the J gene TRBJ2-1, with TRBD2 identical over 10 bases. The germline V gene has CDR1 WSHSY and CDR2 SAAADI. After removal of 4 bases from V and 5 bases from J, the junction contained 5 bases not matched to a gene. The CDR3 has 15 amino acids. CDR3 sequence reads: CASSVSGGVNNEQFF. The CDR3 bases are TGCGCCAGCAGTGTGAGCGGGGGGGTGAACAATGAGCAGTTCTTC.

V gene TRBV10-3 combines with J gene TRBJ2-7; no definite D call. Trimming removed 9 bases from V and 0 bases from J, with 15 bases in between. The germline CDR1 and CDR2 sequences are ENHRY and SYGVKD. This CDR3 has 14 residues. CDR3 sequence (DNA): TGTGCCATTGGCCCACTACATCTCTCCTACGAGCAGTACTTC. Its protein is CAIGPLHLSYEQYF.

The CDR3 here is CAISESATGGLYSNQPQHF. CDR3 sequence (DNA): TGTGCCATCAGTGAGTCGGCGACAGGGGGACTTTATAGCAATCAGCCCCAGCATTTT. The chain recombines TRBV10-3 with TRBJ1-5, with 9 bases lining up with TRBD1. The germline CDR1 and CDR2 sequences are ENHRY and SYGVKD. The CDR3 has 19 amino acids. Germline trimming cut 0 bases from V and 0 bases from J; bases unmatched to any gene: 9.

J is TRBJ1-6 and V is TRBV30, with 9 nucleotides matching TRBD1. The V gene end was trimmed by 8 bases and the J gene end by 4 bases; junction bases not matched to a gene: 6. From germline, CDR1 is GTSNPN and CDR2 SVGIG (reference sequence). CDR3 length equals 14 residues. CDR3 in DNA: TGTGCCGGAACAGGGGGCATGTATAATTCACCCCTCCACTTT. Translating it yields CAGTGGMYNSPLHF.

The rearrangement uses TRBV15 and TRBJ1-2; D not certain. Germline V gives CDR1 LNHNV, CDR2 YYDKDF (reference sequence). This CDR3 has 15 amino acids. Deletions cut 4 bases from V and 8 bases from J, with 20 bases between. The chain's CDR3 is CATSMSGPQAEGYTF. CDR3 sequence (DNA): TGTGCCACCAGCATGTCCGGGCCCCAGGCTGAGGGCTACACCTTC.

V usage is TRBV5-4 and J usage is TRBJ2-1; D remains unclear. V lost 3 bases to trimming and J lost 10 bases, with 8 bases between them. CDR1 and CDR2 from the germline V gene are SGHNT and YYREEE (reference sequence). The length of the CDR3 is 11 residues. The CDR3 bases are TGTGCCAGCAGCTGGGCCTCGGAGCAGTTCTTC. It encodes CASSWASEQFF.

The chain carries TRBV13 and TRBJ2-2; the D gene is possibly TRBD1 (6 bases). Between the trimmed V and J ends, which lost 0 bases and 5 bases, there was a span of 10 bases. Germline CDR1 and CDR2: PRHDT and FYEKMQ (reference sequence). The CDR3 has 15 residues. For the CDR3, the DNA is TGTGCCAGCAGCTTAGGCTTCCAGGGGACCGGGGAGCTGTTTTTT. Translated: CASSLGFQGTGELFF.

This chain uses TRBV5-1 with TRBJ2-1; the match to TRBD2 covers 8 bases. Germline V gives CDR1 SGHRS, CDR2 YFSETQ. The CDR3 is 16 residues long. The V segment lost 4 bases and the J segment 5 bases; nucleotides outside the gene matches: 11. In nucleotides, the CDR3 is TGCGCCAGCAGCCCATATAGCGGGGTTTATCACAATGAGCAGTTCTTC. It specifies CASSPYSGVYHNEQFF.

In its sample, this clone was seen once. The rearrangement uses TRBV6-5 and TRBJ2-3; D unclear. This CDR3 contains 15 residues. Deletions cut 2 bases from V and 2 bases from J, with 11 bases between. The germline V gene has CDR1 MNHEY and CDR2 SVGAGI. CDR3: CASSYGQKLTDTQYF. DNA for the CDR3: TGTGCCAGCAGTTACGGGCAGAAACTCACAGATACGCAGTATTTT.

Only one count was recorded for this clone. The chain combines TRBV7-9 with TRBJ1-6; 9 nucleotides align to TRBD1. CDR1 is SEHNR, CDR2 FQNEAQ, per germline (reference sequence). This CDR3 is built from 17 residues. After removal of 5 bases from V and 3 bases from J, the junction contained 8 bases not matched to a gene. The CDR3 is CASSRVGQGLYNSPLHF. CDR3 in DNA: TGTGCCAGCAGCCGAGTGGGACAGGGTCTCTATAATTCACCCCTCCACTTT. The whole variable domain, filled in from reference TRBV7-9 and TRBJ1-6, reads DTGVSQNPRHKITKRGQNVTFRCDPISEHNRLYWYRQTLGQGPEFLTYFQNEAQLEKSRLLSDRFSAERPKGSFSTLEIQRTEQGDSAMYLCASSRVGQGLYNSPLHFGNGTRLTVT.

This clone was detected once. The chain couples TRBV5-6 to TRBJ1-1; D not resolved. CDR3 size: 12 residues. Trimming cost V 4 bases and J 7 bases, with 11 bases left between them. Germline V gene lookup returns CDR1 SGHDT and CDR2 YYEEEE. In DNA, the CDR3 is TGTGCCAGCAGCCCGGGGTACCGTGAAGCTTTCTTT. Amino acids: CASSPGYREAFF.

This clone appeared a few times. The chain links TRBV21-1 to TRBJ1-1. TRBV21-1 is described as a pseudogene. This CDR3 comprises 14 residues. The CDR3 coding sequence is TGTGCCAGCAGCGAGGAACCTCTGAACACTGAAGCTTTCTTT. It is translated as CASSEEPLNTEAFF.

The V and J genes are TRBV6-5 and TRBJ1-6; D unclear. CDR1 and CDR2 from the germline V gene are MNHEY and SVGAGI. The V and J ends lost 0 bases and 10 bases respectively, with 10 bases between them. This CDR3 spans 14 amino acids. CDR3 amino acids: CASSYSVVSSPLHF. The CDR3 bases are TGTGCCAGCAGTTACTCGGTCGTTTCGTCACCCCTCCACTTT.

This clone came up once. The chain's CDR3 is CASSEGRGYSGNTIYF. DNA of the CDR3: TGTGCCAGCAGTGAAGGTCGGGGGTACTCTGGAAACACCATATATTTT. The rearrangement joins TRBV2 to TRBJ1-3; the D gene is possibly TRBD1 (5 bases). The CDR3 runs to 16 residues. V dropped 1 base and J dropped 0 bases, with 10 bases sitting between them. From germline, CDR1 is SNHLY and CDR2 FYNNEI.

The rearrangement uses TRBV4-1 and TRBJ1-1, with D uncertain. Germline V gene sequence: CDR1 MGHRA, CDR2 YSYEKL. This CDR3 is built from 15 residues. V was pared by 0 bases and J by 4 bases, with 12 bases between. In DNA form, the CDR3 reads TGCGCCAGCAGCCAAGATCCGGGGTTGGGCACTGAAGCTTTCTTT. This gives the protein CASSQDPGLGTEAFF.

This clone was picked up one time. V usage is TRBV6-1 and J usage is TRBJ1-2; no clear D gene. Trimming shortened V by 2 bases and J by 6 bases, and 7 bases separated the two germline ends. The CDR3 covers 12 residues. Looked up from germline, CDR1 is MNHNS and CDR2 is SASEGT. The CDR3 coding sequence is TGTGCCAGCAGTGAAAGAAGGAATGGCTACACCTTC. Its translation is CASSERRNGYTF.

The V call is TRBV7-8, the J call TRBJ1-1, with D hard to call. Germline V gene data show CDR1 as SGHVS and CDR2 as FQNEAQ. The CDR3 contains 15 residues. Trimming took 5 bases from V and 0 from J, leaving 13 bases between them. The CDR3 DNA follows: TGTGCCAGCAGCCCCGACGGCCCTTTGAACACTGAAGCTTTCTTT. Protein: CASSPDGPLNTEAFF. Full variable domain (remainder filled in from reference TRBV7-8 and TRBJ1-1): GAGVSQSPRYKVAKRGQDVALRCDPISGHVSLFWYQQALGQGPEFLTYFQNEAQLDKSGLPSDRFFAERPEGSVSTLKIQRTQQEDSAVYLCASSPDGPLNTEAFFGQGTRLTVV.

Turning to this clone: Mismatch with germline at one junction end may stem from a read error. V usage is TRBV2 and J usage is TRBJ2-3; 13 bases are a match to TRBD2. The CDR3 totals 16 residues. Germline V gene lookup returns CDR1 SNHLY and CDR2 FYNNEI. CDR3 in DNA: TGTGCCAGCAGCGAAGAGACTAGCGGGGGGATTTATACGCAGTATTTT. The encoded protein is CASSEETSGGIYTQYF.

CDR3 nucleotides: TGTGCCAGCAGCTATCCAACTGGTAAAATAGCTTTCTTT. Translation gives CASSYPTGKIAFF. This sequence joins TRBV7-9 and TRBJ1-1; D remains ambiguous. The CDR3 length is 13 residues. V was trimmed by 4 bases and J by 10 bases, leaving 16 bases between them. The V gene's germline CDR1 is SEHNR and CDR2 FQNEAQ (reference sequence).